The clone carrying this TCR beta chain has just a few counts. Its antigen is not known. The V end lost 6 bases, the J end lost 4 bases, and 15 bases lay between the germline ends. Germline lookup yields CDR1 DFQATT and CDR2 SNEGSKA (reference sequence). This CDR3 is 13 amino acids long. A single record per CDR3 protein comes from TCRdb applying MiXCR to the 5' RACE reads. The sample gives 300,000 to 350,000 distinct CDR3 sequences, over 10% of which show up once; 20% to 25% is in the top ten. This entry belongs to a study of T-cell memory formation after mild COVID-19. Study findings and constraints: The main location of contracting CD4+ clones was CM and EM, and that of contracting CD8+ clones was EMRA. Memory from before infection featured some responding clones, which suggests cross-reactive memory joined. Clones contracting over day 15 to 85 were CD4/CD8 balanced, with later expanders leaning CD4+.

The rearrangement uses TRBV20-1 and TRBJ1-2, with a weak D call TRBD1 (5 bases). The sample consisted of PBMCs or a T cell subset sorted from them (not recorded which). The sequence was obtained from a man between 18 and 29 years old who had mild COVID-19 (a few samples of this study predate the infection). Cell type and time point are not known. The CDR3 DNA reads TGCAGTGCGTGGGCGCCTAGGGGCTATGGCTACACCTTC. Encoded protein: CSAWAPRGYGYTF.